This is a list of T cell receptor beta chains from one sample in a study of control samples from healthy donors and cancer patients. TCRdb keeps only in-frame clones here, not all; method: immunoSEQ multiplex PCR. The table lists approximately 170,000 clones, around 90% of them singletons. The sequenced sample consisted of blood. Receptors were obtained from a woman aged 50 to 60 in good health. CDR3s leave out the opening cysteine and the closing phenylalanine or tryptophan. D genes are given only for firm matches.

d_call,v_call,j_call,cdr3_aa
TRBD2,TRBV5-8,TRBJ2-1,ASSPRGSGRENEQF
-,TRBV19,TRBJ2-7,ASSIGGRGNYEQY
-,TRBV6-4,TRBJ2-2,ANPRRPGELF
-,TRBV5-1,TRBJ2-6,ASRVAREMGGANVLT
TRBD2,TRBV6-2/TRBV6-3,TRBJ2-1,ASSGAGRGNNEQF
-,TRBV28,TRBJ1-2,ASSLHGGYT
TRBD1,TRBV6-1,TRBJ1-5,ASSEGWGGQPNQPQH
-,TRBV25-1,TRBJ1-1,ASSERQTTEAF
-,TRBV7-2,TRBJ2-1,ASSLVGSSYNEQF
TRBD1,TRBV27,TRBJ2-7,ASSRTGNRYEQY
-,TRBV2,TRBJ1-6,ASSQDSYYSPLH
TRBD1,TRBV2,TRBJ2-2,ASRGQGTGELF
TRBD2,TRBV7-3,TRBJ2-3,ASSLGGSDTQY
-,TRBV2,TRBJ1-1,ASSVTDSEAF
-,TRBV6-5,TRBJ1-4,ATGGETGEKLF
-,TRBV6-5,TRBJ2-7,ASSYDREVAYEQY
-,TRBV7-9,TRBJ2-3,ASSQLPTGKGRTDTQY
-,TRBV27,TRBJ2-7,ASSHNRAREQY
TRBD1,TRBV6-5,TRBJ2-5,ASSYSIQGERETQY
-,TRBV12-3/TRBV12-4,TRBJ1-2,ASSLVRGSGYT
-,TRBV7-8,TRBJ1-2,ASSYDQGGGYT
TRBD1,TRBV5-4,TRBJ2-2,ASSVRTGWTGELF
-,TRBV5-1,TRBJ1-5,ASSLTGGNQPQH
TRBD1,TRBV5-4,TRBJ2-1,ASREQGKYEQF
-,TRBV3-1/TRBV3-2,TRBJ1-4,ASSQVTGIGEKLF
-,TRBV12-3/TRBV12-4,TRBJ1-1,ASSAGNTEAF
TRBD1,TRBV27,TRBJ1-5,ASSLSTGGNQPQH
-,TRBV28,TRBJ1-2,ASSNGGYGYT
-,TRBV7-3,TRBJ1-1,ASSFSGNTEAF
-,TRBV5-1,TRBJ2-7,ASSLETGLYEQY
-,TRBV7-6,TRBJ2-1,ASSLSTGVWNEQF
-,TRBV6-5,TRBJ2-3,ASSFRGPWTDTQY
-,TRBV7-9,TRBJ2-7,ASSLGGSNEQY
-,TRBV29-1,TRBJ1-4,SVDRAGREKLF
-,TRBV10-1,TRBJ1-2,ASTHRSNYGYT
TRBD1,TRBV25-1,TRBJ2-5,ASRFAGQGETQY
-,TRBV5-1,TRBJ1-2,ASSLEGQGSVGYT
-,TRBV21-1,TRBJ2-1,ASGRQGPYNEQF
-,TRBV7-9,TRBJ2-7,ASSLGDGTYEQY
-,TRBV2,TRBJ2-4,ASSVNRNIQY
-,TRBV5-1,TRBJ2-6,ASSPLGSGANVLT
-,TRBV5-5,TRBJ2-7,ASSLAGSFSYEQY
-,TRBV21-1,TRBJ2-5,ASSVPRQGDQETQY
TRBD2,TRBV7-2,TRBJ2-2,ASSYSGRGTGELF
-,TRBV6-6,TRBJ1-5,ASSYGLTQPQH
-,TRBV30,TRBJ2-2,AWSVQNTGELF
TRBD1,TRBV3-1/TRBV3-2,TRBJ2-7,ASSQDGDRGTSSYEQY
-,TRBV5-6,TRBJ1-6,ASSLKSPTYNSPLH